This T cell receptor beta chain was captured by sequencing in a study of shared clonotypes between healthy human individuals. Clones were sequenced by immunoSEQ multiplex PCR, and TCRdb holds only the in-frame ones, with some missing. The sample gives 2 million to 2.5 million clones, less than 95% of which show up once; approximately 0.39% is in the top ten. This CDR3 has 13 amino acids. The germline CDR1 and CDR2 sequences are MNHNS and SASEGT. V gave up 2 bases and J gave up 6 bases, with 11 bases separating them. About this clone itself: This specimen includes other DNA sequences encoding the same CDR3.

V and J are TRBV6-1 and TRBJ2-7, with no clear D. The source material was naive CD4+ T cells from PBMCs. Subset described: CD45RA+ positively selected. The clonotype comes from a young man in good health. Some clones in this sample may be carry-over from other donors' samples. In DNA form, the CDR3 reads TGTGCCAGCAGTGAACTGGGGTGGGGCGAGCAGTACTTC. This encodes CASSELGWGEQYF.